This passage covers 8 T cell receptor beta chains from one sample sequenced in a study of cytomegalovirus exposure and HLA in healthy donors. The primer mix had 60 Vbeta and 13 Jbeta primers. Clones were sequenced by immunoSEQ multiplex PCR, and TCRdb holds only the in-frame ones, with some missing. The table lists about 91,000 clones, roughly 67% of them singletons. What was sequenced was PBMCs. These receptors were collected from a human donor in good health.

On this clone: An end of the junction does not agree with germline; a read error may underlie this. This chain joins TRBV5-5 and TRBJ1-5; D uncertain. The CDR3 sequence is 16 residues long. Germline CDR1 reads SGHKS; CDR2 reads YYEKEE (reference sequence). CDR3 residues: CAISLSGFYSNQPQHF. CDR3 nucleotide sequence: TGTGCCATCAGCTTGTCGGGGTTCTATAGCAATCAGCCCCAGCATTTT.

The chain recombines TRBV7-6 with TRBJ1-2; unclear D gene. This CDR3 spans 14 amino acids. V dropped 1 base and J dropped 4 bases, with 10 bases sitting between them. Germline CDR1 reads SGHVS; CDR2 reads FNYEAQ. The CDR3 here is CASSLGSVSYGYTF. CDR3 nucleotides: TGTGCCAGCAGCTTAGGATCGGTGAGCTATGGCTACACCTTC.

A few counts support this clone. V is TRBV7-3 and J is TRBJ2-5; 8 nucleotides line up with TRBD1. In germline, CDR1 is SGHTA, CDR2 FQGTGA. The CDR3 covers 15 residues. Germline trimming cut 5 bases from V and 2 bases from J; bases unmatched to any gene: 7. In DNA, the CDR3 is TGTGCCAGCAGCACTGCAGGGGGCCAACAAGAGACCCAGTACTTC. Translated, it gives CASSTAGGQQETQYF.

V usage is TRBV7-9 and J usage is TRBJ1-1; D uncertain. V lost 1 base and J 2 bases, leaving 8 bases between the germline ends. The CDR3 spans 14 residues. Germline assignment: CDR1 SEHNR and CDR2 FQNEAQ (reference sequence). The CDR3, as DNA: TGTGCCAGCAGCTTAGTTACAGCTAACACTGAAGCTTTCTTT. Residues: CASSLVTANTEAFF. Using reference TRBV7-9 and TRBJ1-1 for the parts outside the CDR3, the full variable domain is DTGVSQNPRHKITKRGQNVTFRCDPISEHNRLYWYRQTLGQGPEFLTYFQNEAQLEKSRLLSDRFSAERPKGSFSTLEIQRTEQGDSAMYLCASSLVTANTEAFFGQGTRLTVV.

The chain recombines TRBV7-8 with TRBJ1-1; 7 bases line up with TRBD1. The J segment lost 6 bases and the V segment lost 2 bases, leaving 12 bases of the junction unmatched. CDR1 SGHVS and CDR2 FQNEAQ come from the germline V gene. The CDR3 extends over 16 amino acids. The CDR3 DNA is TGTGCCAGCAGCTTAAGGGAGACAGGGTATCGCGCTGAAGCTTTCTTT. It is translated as CASSLRETGYRAEAFF.

This sequence joins TRBV7-2 and TRBJ2-2; D unclear. V lost 5 bases, J lost 1 base, and 11 bases lay in between. Germline loops: CDR1 SGHTA, CDR2 FQGNSA. The CDR3 runs to 15 residues. CDR3 loop: CASSPTDLNTGELFF. DNA for the CDR3: TGTGCCAGCAGCCCTACAGACCTGAACACCGGGGAGCTGTTTTTT.

This clone was recorded once. This chain uses TRBV4-2 with TRBJ2-2; 7 nucleotides align to TRBD1. CDR3 length: 17 amino acids. The J segment lost 1 base and the V segment lost 1 base, leaving 6 bases of the junction unmatched. Germline V lookup: CDR1 LGHNA, CDR2 YNFKEQ. CDR3: CASSQVRAGGNTGELFF. DNA for the CDR3: TGTGCCAGCAGCCAAGTTCGGGCAGGGGGGAACACCGGGGAGCTGTTTTTT.

The genes are TRBV7-9 and TRBJ2-7; D possibly corresponds to TRBD1 (6 bases). The V and J ends lost 6 bases and 3 bases respectively, with 18 bases between them. The CDR3 consists of 15 residues. Germline CDR1 and CDR2: SEHNR and FQNEAQ (reference sequence). Written as DNA, the CDR3 is TGTGCCAGCAGTAACGCGGACAGAGGAAACTACGAGCAGTACTTC. It is translated as CASSNADRGNYEQYF. The complete variable domain, with remaining parts taken from reference TRBV7-9 and TRBJ2-7, reads DTGVSQNPRHKITKRGQNVTFRCDPISEHNRLYWYRQTLGQGPEFLTYFQNEAQLEKSRLLSDRFSAERPKGSFSTLEIQRTEQGDSAMYLCASSNADRGNYEQYFGPGTRLTVT.